These 2 T cell receptor beta chains share one sample of origin, sequenced in a study of cytomegalovirus exposure and HLA in healthy donors (dated by TCRdb to about 2017). The method behind the library was the immunoSEQ multiplex PCR assay. For the multiplex PCR, a mixture combining 60 forward primers for TCR Vbeta segments and 13 reverse primers for TCR Jbeta segments was used. TCRdb provides this immuneACCESS table in a form limited to in-frame rearrangements. Some clones are lacking; in checked studies, under half of them reflect an unresolved V gene, and why the rest are absent is not known. The table for this sample lists 200,000 to 250,000 clones; roughly 89% of them were counted only once. Roughly 1% of the sample comes from the top ten. Sample: PBMCs. The receptors here all came from a woman aged 18-29 years in good health and CMV-seronegative.

A note on this clone: Germline is not matched at one junction end, which may reflect a read error. At the DNA level, this CDR3 is encoded by other sequences in the same sample as well. The chain carries TRBV5-8 and TRBJ1-5, with a tentative D call TRBD1 (5 bases). The CDR3 is made up of 17 amino acids. Germline CDR1 reads SGHTS; CDR2 reads YDEGEE. The CDR3 reads CASSFGGGAYSNQPQHF. DNA for the CDR3: TGTGCCAGTAGCTTCGGCGGAGGGGCTTATAGCAATCAGCCCCAGCATTTT.

This clone was found once. The CDR3 DNA is TGTGCCAGTACCCCTGGCGGGGCAAGAGAGACCCAGTACTTC. Amino acids: CASTPGGARETQYF. The gene calls are TRBV19 and TRBJ2-5, with a possible D match to TRBD2 (6 bases). Germline values: CDR1 LNHDA, CDR2 SQIVND (reference sequence). This CDR3 contains 14 residues. V was trimmed by 7 bases and J by 4 bases, leaving 16 bases between them. Drawing the rest from reference TRBV19 and TRBJ2-5, the complete variable domain is DGGITQSPKYLFRKEGQNVTLSCEQNLNHDAMYWYRQDPGQGLRLIYYSQIVNDFQKGDIAEGYSVSREKKESFPLTVTSAQKNPTAFYLCASTPGGARETQYFGPGTRLLVL.